This is a list of T cell receptor beta chains from one sample in a study of blood T cells in healthy people across ages. TCRdb processed the 5' RACE reads anew with MiXCR; each CDR3 protein has one entry. The profile covers some 1.8 million distinct CDR3 sequences, with about 39% appearing a single time and approximately 22% taken by the ten largest. Sequenced sample: blood. These receptors were taken from a human donor in good health. Each CDR3 is given with its conserved first and last residue. A D gene is named only where the DNA matches it firmly. Only some rows state a clone size, as once, few, many or a class for expanded clones.

DNA,CDR3,D,length,V,size,J
TGTGCCAGCAGCGTAGAGGCAACAGATACGCAGTATTTT,CASSVEATDTQYF,-,13,TRBV9,-,TRBJ2-3
TGTGCCAGCAGCCAGGATCTGTCTCTCTATGGCTACACCTTC,CASSQDLSLYGYTF,-,14,TRBV4-2,-,TRBJ1-2
TGTGCCAGCAGTGATCCAGTCAATGAGCAGTTCTTC,CASSDPVNEQFF,-,12,TRBV2,-,TRBJ2-1
TGTGCCAGCAGCGTCGGGACTAGCCTGGGGGAGACCCAGTACTTC,CASSVGTSLGETQYF,TRBD2,15,TRBV9,-,TRBJ2-5
TGTGCCAGCAAGAAAGGGGGGGGGGGCACCTACAATGAGCAGTTCTTC,CASKKGGGGTYNEQFF,-,16,TRBV2,-,TRBJ2-1
TGCGCCAGCAGCCAAGTTGATAGGGTTGGCGGCTACACCTTC,CASSQVDRVGGYTF,-,14,TRBV4-3,few,TRBJ1-2
TGTGCCAGCAGCCAAGATCCTAGCGGGGGGGCCGGTGAGCAGTTCTTC,CASSQDPSGGAGEQFF,TRBD2,16,TRBV4-2,many,TRBJ2-1
TGTGCCAGCAGTACCCTACGGGGGAGAAGCGGTGAAAAACTGTTTTTT,CASSTLRGRSGEKLFF,-,16,TRBV6-1,-,TRBJ1-4
TGCAGCGTCTTGTGGCGGAATGAGCAGTTCTTC,CSVLWRNEQFF,-,11,TRBV29-1,once,TRBJ2-1
TGCGCCAGCAGCCAAGAGTGGGCAGCAGGGGAGCAGTTCTTC,CASSQEWAAGEQFF,-,14,TRBV4-3,-,TRBJ2-1
TGTGCCAGCAGCCCCGGGACAGGGGCTCACGAGACCCAGTACTTC,CASSPGTGAHETQYF,TRBD1,15,TRBV11-1,few,TRBJ2-5
TGTGCCACCAGTGTAGGGGATGCAGATACGCAGTATTTT,CATSVGDADTQYF,-,13,TRBV24-1,few,TRBJ2-3
TGCGCCAGCAGTGAGTCAATGAGGGTCTTTGAAGCTTTCTTT,CASSESMRVFEAFF,-,14,TRBV10-2,-,TRBJ1-1
TGCGCCAGCAGCTTGGGGGAGAATGGACGATCTGACGAGCAGTACTTC,CASSLGENGRSDEQYF,-,16,TRBV5-1,-,TRBJ2-7
TGTGCCAGCAGCTTAGTGGGACAGGAGGACAATGAGCAGTTCTTC,CASSLVGQEDNEQFF,TRBD1,15,TRBV7-2,-,TRBJ2-1
TGCAGTGCTAGATCCCCGGGGGCCTACAATGAGCAGTTCTTC,CSARSPGAYNEQFF,-,14,TRBV20-1,-,TRBJ2-1
TGCAGTGTGGCGCGAAATGAGCAGTTCTTC,CSVARNEQFF,-,10,TRBV20-1,-,TRBJ2-1
TGTGCCAGCACCCTCGTGGAGAACACTGAAGCTTTCTTT,CASTLVENTEAFF,-,13,TRBV7-9,few,TRBJ1-1
TGTGCCAGCAGCTTATGGCTTTACAATGAGCAGTTCTTC,CASSLWLYNEQFF,-,13,TRBV7-8,-,TRBJ2-1
TGTGCCAGCAGCTTAGTTTCGGGGATTTCCTACGAGCAGTACTTC,CASSLVSGISYEQYF,-,15,TRBV7-6,few,TRBJ2-7
TGCGCCAGCAGCTTGGACTTAGCGGGGGAGAACAATGAGCAGTTCTTC,CASSLDLAGENNEQFF,TRBD2,16,TRBV5-1,-,TRBJ2-1
TGTGCCAGCAGTCCCGGGACTAGTGGTTTCAGTGAGCAGTTCTTC,CASSPGTSGFSEQFF,TRBD2,15,TRBV27,-,TRBJ2-1
TGTGCCATCACCGGGGACAGTTCTGGCACCATATATTTT,CAITGDSSGTIYF,TRBD1,13,TRBV10-3,-,TRBJ1-3
TGTGCCAGCAGCTATGGACTTCGGGGGACCTACGAGCAGTACTTC,CASSYGLRGTYEQYF,-,15,TRBV7-2,few,TRBJ2-7
TGTGCCAGCAGTCCCACCACCGGGGAGCTGTTTTTT,CASSPTTGELFF,-,12,TRBV12-3/TRBV12-4,many,TRBJ2-2
TGCAGCGTTGCAACGGGACAGGGCATTCATGAGCAGTACTTC,CSVATGQGIHEQYF,TRBD1,14,TRBV29-1,many,TRBJ2-7
TGTGCCAGCAGCTTGTTGGTCAATCGCAATGAGCAGTTCTTC,CASSLLVNRNEQFF,-,14,TRBV5-6,few,TRBJ2-1
TGTGCCAGCAGCCAGATTTGGGATGGCTACACCTTC,CASSQIWDGYTF,-,12,TRBV7-2,-,TRBJ1-2
TGCAGTGCTCAGGTCTTAAGACAGGGATTGGGGCCCCACAAGTTCGAGACCCAGTACTTC,CSAQVLRQGLGPHKFETQYF,TRBD1,20,TRBV20-1,-,TRBJ2-5
TGTGCCAGCAGCTCCGGACAGGGGGAACGCGAGCAGTACTTC,CASSSGQGEREQYF,TRBD1,14,TRBV13,few,TRBJ2-7
TGTGCCACCAGCAGAGATCCTGGGGCATCGGATTCACCCCTCCACTTT,CATSRDPGASDSPLHF,-,16,TRBV15,-,TRBJ1-6
TGCAGTGCTACCGAGCGTCGGGGGGGTAATACGCAGTATTTT,CSATERRGGNTQYF,TRBD2,14,TRBV20-1,-,TRBJ2-3
TGTGCCAGCAGTTCAACGCAGGGTAACGAGCAGTACTTC,CASSSTQGNEQYF,-,13,TRBV7-3,-,TRBJ2-7
TGCGCCAGCAGCGAGCATGAGGGGGCCTGGGCTTTCTTT,CASSEHEGAWAFF,TRBD1,13,TRBV5-1,once,TRBJ1-1
TGTGCCACCAGTGATTCAAACGAGGAGACACGTTACGAGCAGTACTTC,CATSDSNEETRYEQYF,-,16,TRBV24-1,-,TRBJ2-7
TGTGCCATCGCCCGACCAGGGGACAGGGACTATGGCTACACCTTC,CAIARPGDRDYGYTF,TRBD1,15,TRBV10-3,-,TRBJ1-2
TGTGCCAGCTCACCCTCCTTAGAAGCTAAGACCCAGTACTTC,CASSPSLEAKTQYF,-,14,TRBV18,-,TRBJ2-5
TGCAGTGCTAGAACCCTCCGGGTTTCTAGCACAGATACGCAGTATTTT,CSARTLRVSSTDTQYF,-,16,TRBV20-1,-,TRBJ2-3
TGTGCCACCAGTGTTTCGGGGGGCGAGCAGTACTTC,CATSVSGGEQYF,TRBD2,12,TRBV24-1,few,TRBJ2-7
TGTGCCAGCAGCTTCCCGGTTTATAACTATGGCTACACCTTC,CASSFPVYNYGYTF,-,14,TRBV7-9,-,TRBJ1-2
TGCGCCAGCAGCCAAGTCCCCGCCGGGACAGCGCTAGCCAAAAACATTCAGTACTTC,CASSQVPAGTALAKNIQYF,TRBD1,19,TRBV4-1,few,TRBJ2-4